This T cell receptor beta chain was found in a study of T cells in Graves' hyperthyroidism and ophthalmopathy. Study conclusions and caveats: Most thyroid clonotypes with frequency above 0.001 were detected in blood.

Amplification of TCR beta CDR3 regions was performed using RNA transcripts as template. The study used the HTBI primer set for a first-round RT-PCR of the TCR CDR3. TCRdb reprocessed the multiplex PCR reads with MiXCR, giving one entry per CDR3 protein. The data contain about 360,000 distinct CDR3 sequences, less than 15% of them singletons. This clonotype has a count of ten or more. Its matching antigen is unknown. V lost 4 bases, J lost 3 bases, and 10 bases stayed unmatched. Looked up from germline, CDR1 is MNHNS and CDR2 is SASEGT. The CDR3 totals 16 residues. The chain recombines TRBV6-1 with TRBJ1-1; 8 nucleotides line up with TRBD1. Sequenced material: blood. This TCR was recovered from a young woman with Graves' hyperthyroidism. The CDR3 DNA sequence: TGTGCCAGCAGTGGTCCCAGGGGGCGTTCGGACACTGAAGCTTTCTTT. It codes for CASSGPRGRSDTEAFF.